The T cell receptor beta chain under discussion was sequenced for a study of Ad26.COV2.S vaccination and SARS-CoV-2 variants. As for the study in general: Participants got Ad26.COV2.S intramuscularly, once or twice 56 days apart.

Sequenced by immunoSEQ multiplex PCR; TCRdb stores in-frame clones only, minus some. This repertoire shows around 240,000 clones, around 89% found once; its top ten account for about 10%. Study-wide findings and caveats: Following vaccination, spike-specific CD8+ and CD4+ T cell responses reportedly exhibited substantial breadth.

CDR1 is SGHTA and CDR2 is FQGNSA in the germline V gene. Trimming cost V 1 base and J 3 bases, with 19 bases left between them. The CDR3 length is 17 residues. For this clone: Its antigen is currently unknown.

Specified treatment: 19 received Ad26.COV2.S at low or high dose, single or two shots; roughly five received placebo; per-sample allocation not given. At day 63 after the first vaccine or placebo injection, samples were drawn. The TCR originated in a person aged 18-65 years who received the Ad26.COV2.S COVID-19 vaccine or a placebo. The sequencing used peripheral blood, collected in a trial of Ad26.COV2.S vaccine versus placebo. The V and J genes are TRBV7-2 and TRBJ2-7; no clear D gene. The CDR3 DNA reads as TGTGCCAGCAGCTTAGATCCCCCAACGATTTTTGGCTACGAGCAGTACTTC. Its translation: CASSLDPPTIFGYEQYF.